These T cell receptor beta chains were read from a single sample in a study of blood T cell repertoires in COVID-19. The assay was immunoSEQ multiplex PCR, and TCRdb's table has in-frame clones only and misses some. Of 25,000 to 30,000 clones in the sample, about four fifths were seen once. Specimen: peripheral blood. These receptors all stem from a man between 65 and 85 years old with acute or convalescent COVID-19. Both conserved end residues are part of each CDR3. The order of the fields is clone size, D gene, V gene, J gene, CDR3 DNA, CDR3 protein. A D gene is named only where the DNA matches it firmly. The size field is filled for only some rows; it gives once, few, many or a size class.

-	-	TRBV4-1	TRBJ1-6	TGCGCCAGCAGCCAGGGGGGGGGCCTCGGGGTTGGCTTGGTATCACCCCTCCACTTT	CASSQGGGLGVGLVSPLHF
-	-	TRBV11-2	TRBJ1-4	TGTGCCAGCAGCGCCGGACTTAATGAAAAACTGTTTTTT	CASSAGLNEKLFF
-	TRBD1	TRBV5-8	TRBJ2-5	TGTGCCAGCAGCTTGGCCGGACAGGTGCAAGAGACCCAGTACTTC	CASSLAGQVQETQYF
-	-	TRBV21-1	TRBJ2-7	TGTGCCAGCAGCGCGGTGGACAGGTCCCGCGTCTACGAGCAGTACTTC	CASSAVDRSRVYEQYF
-	-	TRBV7-2	TRBJ2-5	TGTGCCAGCAGCTTGGAGTCCGGGGTAATGCGAGAGACCCAGTACTTC	CASSLESGVMRETQYF
-	-	TRBV5-1	TRBJ2-5	TGCGCCAGCAGCTCAAGTGGGCCGGAGACCCAGTACTTC	CASSSSGPETQYF
-	-	TRBV14	TRBJ1-2	TGTGCCAGCAGCCAAGGTGCAGGGAACTATGGCTACACCTTC	CASSQGAGNYGYTF
-	-	TRBV28	TRBJ2-1	TGTGCCAGCAGTTTCCGTTCCTACAATGAGCAGTTCTTC	CASSFRSYNEQFF
-	-	TRBV5-6	TRBJ1-4	TGTGCCAGCAGCTTGTGGCAGGGTGTTGAAAAACTGTTTTTT	CASSLWQGVEKLFF
-	-	TRBV11-2	TRBJ1-2	TGTGCCAGCAGCCCAGGGGCGGGCTACACCTTC	CASSPGAGYTF
-	-	TRBV4-1	TRBJ1-4	TGCGCCAGCAGCTCCACGGCGGGTTACGAAAAACTGTTTTTT	CASSSTAGYEKLFF
large	TRBD1	TRBV13	TRBJ1-5	TGTGCCAGCAGCTTACCTAGCACAGGGGGAAATCAGCCCCAGCATTTT	CASSLPSTGGNQPQHF
-	TRBD1	TRBV27	TRBJ2-7	TGTGCCAGCACCCGAGGGGGACAGGGTTCTACCTACGAGCAGTACTTC	CASTRGGQGSTYEQYF
-	TRBD1	TRBV7-7	TRBJ2-1	TGTGCCAGCAGCTTCGATTTGACAGGGGACAATGAGCAGTTCTTC	CASSFDLTGDNEQFF
-	TRBD1	TRBV7-9	TRBJ1-1	TGTGCCAGCAGCACTACACCCGGGACAGGGAGCACTGAAGCTTTCTTT	CASSTTPGTGSTEAFF
-	-	TRBV19	TRBJ1-4	TGTGCCAGTAGGATTACAGGGAAGGGCGAAAAACTGTTTTTT	CASRITGKGEKLFF
-	-	TRBV12-3/TRBV12-4	TRBJ2-7	TGTGCCAGCAGTTTCGGCAGGTCCTACGAGCAGTACTTC	CASSFGRSYEQYF
once	-	TRBV11-2	TRBJ2-5	TGTGCCAGCAGCTTATTGAACAGCCAAGAGACCCAGTACTTC	CASSLLNSQETQYF
-	TRBD1	TRBV6-5	TRBJ1-1	TGTGCCAGCAGTTACTCTAACAGGGGGGACACTGAAGCTTTCTTT	CASSYSNRGDTEAFF
-	-	TRBV6-5	TRBJ2-2	TGTGCCAGCAGTAGGACAGCAACGAACACCGGGGAGCTGTTTTTT	CASSRTATNTGELFF
-	-	TRBV7-2	TRBJ2-5	TGTGCCAGCAGCTTAAAATGGGCCGAGGAGACCCAGTACTTC	CASSLKWAEETQYF
-	TRBD2	TRBV24-1	TRBJ2-1	TGTGCCACCAGTGATCCCGGGACTAGCGGGACAAATGAGCAGTTCTTC	CATSDPGTSGTNEQFF
-	-	TRBV3-1/TRBV3-2	TRBJ1-3	TGTGCCAGCAGCCAATCGAGGACAGTGGGCACCATATATTTT	CASSQSRTVGTIYF
once	-	TRBV9	TRBJ2-2	TGTGCCAGCAGCCAGACGGGGGCCGGGGAGCTGTTTTTT	CASSQTGAGELFF
-	-	TRBV28	TRBJ1-1	TGTGCCAGCAGTCGCAGGGAGAACACTGAAGCTTTCTTT	CASSRRENTEAFF
-	-	TRBV4-3	TRBJ1-2	TGCGCCAGCAGCCAAGATAATTTTAACTATGGCTACACCTTC	CASSQDNFNYGYTF
-	-	TRBV7-9	TRBJ1-4	TGTGCCAGCAGCCTCAGGACAGCCGGTTCGGAAAAACTGTTTTTT	CASSLRTAGSEKLFF
-	-	TRBV19	TRBJ1-5	TGTGCCAGTACCTTGGGGCAGGGAAGTCAGCCCCAGCATTTT	CASTLGQGSQPQHF
-	TRBD2	TRBV11-2	TRBJ2-7	TGTGCCAGCAGCTTAATAAGTAGACTAGCGGTGGAGCAGTACTTC	CASSLISRLAVEQYF
-	TRBD1	TRBV7-2	TRBJ2-5	TGTGCCAGCAGCTTTTACGGGACAGGAGGTCAAGAGACCCAGTACTTC	CASSFYGTGGQETQYF